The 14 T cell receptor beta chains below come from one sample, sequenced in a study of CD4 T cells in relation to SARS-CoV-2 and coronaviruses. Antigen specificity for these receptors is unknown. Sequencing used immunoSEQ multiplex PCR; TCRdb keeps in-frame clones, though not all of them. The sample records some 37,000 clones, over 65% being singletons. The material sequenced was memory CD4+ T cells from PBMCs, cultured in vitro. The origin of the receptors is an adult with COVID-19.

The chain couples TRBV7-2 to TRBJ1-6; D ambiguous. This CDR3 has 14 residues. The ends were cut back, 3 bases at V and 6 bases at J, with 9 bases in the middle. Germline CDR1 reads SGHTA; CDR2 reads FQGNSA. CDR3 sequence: CASSLNRLNSPLHF. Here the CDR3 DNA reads TGTGCCAGCAGCTTGAACAGACTTAATTCACCCCTCCACTTT. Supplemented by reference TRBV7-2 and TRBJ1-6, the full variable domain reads GAGVSQSPSNKVTEKGKDVELRCDPISGHTALYWYRQSLGQGLEFLIYFQGNSAPDKSGLPSDRFSAERTGGSVSTLTIQRTQQEDSAVYLCASSLNRLNSPLHFGNGTRLTVT.

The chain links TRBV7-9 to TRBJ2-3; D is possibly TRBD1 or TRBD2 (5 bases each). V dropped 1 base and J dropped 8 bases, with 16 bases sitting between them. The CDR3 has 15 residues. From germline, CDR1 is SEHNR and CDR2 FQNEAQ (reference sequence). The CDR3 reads CASSLGGGTSGTQYF. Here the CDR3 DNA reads TGTGCCAGCAGCTTAGGTGGGGGAACCTCAGGTACGCAGTATTTT.

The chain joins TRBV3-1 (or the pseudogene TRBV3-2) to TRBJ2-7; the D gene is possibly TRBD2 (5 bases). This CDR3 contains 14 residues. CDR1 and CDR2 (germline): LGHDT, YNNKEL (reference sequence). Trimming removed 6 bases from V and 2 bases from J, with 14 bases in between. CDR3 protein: CASSPLGETYEQYF. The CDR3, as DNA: TGTGCCAGCAGTCCCCTGGGAGAAACCTACGAGCAGTACTTC.

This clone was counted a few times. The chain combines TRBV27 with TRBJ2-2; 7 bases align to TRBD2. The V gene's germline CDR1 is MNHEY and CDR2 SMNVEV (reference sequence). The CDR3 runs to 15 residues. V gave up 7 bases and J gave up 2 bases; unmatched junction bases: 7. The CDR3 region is CASTWGGPNTGELFF. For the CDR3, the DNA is TGTGCCAGCACCTGGGGGGGACCTAACACCGGGGAGCTGTTTTTT.

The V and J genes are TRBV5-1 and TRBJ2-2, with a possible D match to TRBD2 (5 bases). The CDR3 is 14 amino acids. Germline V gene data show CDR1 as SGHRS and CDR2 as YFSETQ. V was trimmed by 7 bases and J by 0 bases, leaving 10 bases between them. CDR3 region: CASREGTNTGELFF. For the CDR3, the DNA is TGCGCCAGCCGAGAGGGAACGAACACCGGGGAGCTGTTTTTT.

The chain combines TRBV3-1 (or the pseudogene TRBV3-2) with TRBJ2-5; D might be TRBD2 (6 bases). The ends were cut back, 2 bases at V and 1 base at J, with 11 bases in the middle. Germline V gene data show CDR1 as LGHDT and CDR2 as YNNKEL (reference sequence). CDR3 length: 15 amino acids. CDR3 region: CASSQRGGVQETQYF. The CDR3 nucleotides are TGTGCCAGCAGCCAACGGGGCGGGGTCCAAGAGACCCAGTACTTC.

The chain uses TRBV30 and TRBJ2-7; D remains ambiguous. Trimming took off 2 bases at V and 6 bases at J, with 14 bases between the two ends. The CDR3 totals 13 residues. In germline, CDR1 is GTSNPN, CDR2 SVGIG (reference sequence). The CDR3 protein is CAWSPRIGGEQYF. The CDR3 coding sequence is TGTGCCTGGAGTCCAAGGATCGGCGGCGAGCAGTACTTC. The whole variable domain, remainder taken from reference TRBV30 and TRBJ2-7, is SQTIHQWPATLVQPVGSPLSLECTVEGTSNPNLYWYRQAAGRGLQLLFYSVGIGQISSEVPQNLSASRPQDRQFILSSKKLLLSDSGFYLCAWSPRIGGEQYFGPGTRLTVT.

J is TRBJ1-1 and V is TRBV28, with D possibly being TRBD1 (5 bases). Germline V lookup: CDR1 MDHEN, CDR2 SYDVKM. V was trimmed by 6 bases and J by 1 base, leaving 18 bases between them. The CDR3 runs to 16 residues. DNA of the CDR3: TGTGCCAGCAGCCTAGACCAGGGCGGTTGGAACACTGAAGCTTTCTTT. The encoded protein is CASSLDQGGWNTEAFF. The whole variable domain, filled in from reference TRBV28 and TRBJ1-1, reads DVKVTQSSRYLVKRTGEKVFLECVQDMDHENMFWYRQDPGLGLRLIYFSYDVKMKEKGDIPEGYSVSREKKERFSLILESASTNQTSMYLCASSLDQGGWNTEAFFGQGTRLTVV.

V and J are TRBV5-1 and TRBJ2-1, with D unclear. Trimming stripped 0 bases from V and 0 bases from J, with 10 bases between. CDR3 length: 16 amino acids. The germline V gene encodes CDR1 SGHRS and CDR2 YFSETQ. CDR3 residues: CASSLVVVDSYNEQFF. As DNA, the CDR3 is TGCGCCAGCAGCTTGGTGGTAGTCGACTCCTACAATGAGCAGTTCTTC.

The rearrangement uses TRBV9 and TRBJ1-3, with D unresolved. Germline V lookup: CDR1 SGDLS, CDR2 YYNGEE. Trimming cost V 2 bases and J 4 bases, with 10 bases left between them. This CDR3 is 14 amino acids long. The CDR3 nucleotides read TGTGCCAGCAGCGTCGATTCGGTGGGAAACACCATATATTTT. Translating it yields CASSVDSVGNTIYF. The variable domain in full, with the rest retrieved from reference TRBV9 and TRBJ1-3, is DSGVTQTPKHLITATGQRVTLRCSPRSGDLSVYWYQQSLDQGLQFLIQYYNGEERAKGNILERFSAQQFPDLHSELNLSSLELGDSALYFCASSVDSVGNTIYFGEGSWLTVV.

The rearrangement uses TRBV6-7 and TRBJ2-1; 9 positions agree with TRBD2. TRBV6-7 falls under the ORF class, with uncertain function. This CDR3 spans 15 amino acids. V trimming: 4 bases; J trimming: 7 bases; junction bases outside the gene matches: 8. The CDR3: CASSCGRASVNEQFF. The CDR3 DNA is TGTGCCAGCAGTTGCGGGAGGGCCTCGGTGAATGAGCAGTTCTTC.

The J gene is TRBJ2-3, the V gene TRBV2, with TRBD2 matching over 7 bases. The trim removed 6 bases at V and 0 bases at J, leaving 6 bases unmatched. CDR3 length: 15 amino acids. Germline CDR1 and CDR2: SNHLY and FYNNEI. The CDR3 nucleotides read TGTGCCAGCAGGATTATGCGGGGGAGCACAGATACGCAGTATTTT. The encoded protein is CASRIMRGSTDTQYF.

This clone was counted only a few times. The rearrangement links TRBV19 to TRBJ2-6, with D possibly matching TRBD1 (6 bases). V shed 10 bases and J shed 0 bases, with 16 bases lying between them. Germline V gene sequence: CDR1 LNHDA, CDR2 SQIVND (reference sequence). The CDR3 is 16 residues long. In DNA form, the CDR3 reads TGTGCCACCGCGCAGGGGTCAAGCTCTGGGGCCAACGTCCTGACTTTC. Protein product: CATAQGSSSGANVLTF.

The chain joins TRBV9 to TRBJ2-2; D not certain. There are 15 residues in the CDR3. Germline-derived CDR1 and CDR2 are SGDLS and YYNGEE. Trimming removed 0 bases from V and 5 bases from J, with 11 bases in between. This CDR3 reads CASSVEATATGELFF. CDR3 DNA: TGTGCCAGCAGCGTAGAGGCCACTGCGACCGGGGAGCTGTTTTTT.